These 8 T cell receptor beta chains originate from one sample sequenced in a study of blood T cell repertoires in COVID-19. Using immunoSEQ multiplex PCR, the repertoire was profiled, and TCRdb retains in-frame clones only, with some absent. Seen here are roughly 69,000 clones, around 90% observed once, and the top ten hold approximately 5.3%. Material: peripheral blood. The receptors originated from a man between 50 and 59 years old with acute or convalescent COVID-19.

The chain combines TRBV4-1 with TRBJ2-3; D perhaps matches TRBD1 (6 bases). Between the trimmed V and J ends, which lost 0 bases and 3 bases, there was a span of 10 bases. CDR3 length equals 15 residues. The germline gives CDR1 MGHRA, CDR2 YSYEKL. DNA of the CDR3: TGCGCCAGCAGCCAAGAGACAGGTACTACAGATACGCAGTATTTT. Residues: CASSQETGTTDTQYF.

The rearrangement uses TRBV6-2 or TRBV6-3 and TRBJ1-5; no clear D. Germline lookup yields CDR1 MNHEY and CDR2 SVGEGT. This CDR3 has 15 residues. V shed 2 bases and J shed 4 bases, with 12 bases lying between them. The CDR3 protein is CASSYHPGWNQPQHF. In DNA form, the CDR3 reads TGTGCCAGCAGTTACCACCCGGGGTGGAATCAGCCCCAGCATTTT.

This clone was observed once. This sequence joins TRBV29-1 and TRBJ2-1; tentatively, D is TRBD2 (5 bases). Germline CDR1 reads SQVTM; CDR2 reads ANQGSEA. The V and J ends lost 0 bases and 7 bases respectively, with 7 bases between them. This CDR3 contains 12 residues. CDR3 region: CSVEERVNEQFF. The DNA of the CDR3 is TGCAGCGTTGAAGAGCGGGTTAATGAGCAGTTCTTC.

The chain is built from TRBV10-3 and TRBJ2-3; 8 nucleotides align to TRBD2. CDR3 size: 14 residues. The junction had 4 bases not matched to a gene; V was cut back by 7 bases and J by 1 base. Germline CDR1 is ENHRY and CDR2 is SYGVKD. The CDR3 DNA reads as TGTGCCATCACGAGCGGGAGCGGCACAGATACGCAGTATTTT. Protein sequence: CAITSGSGTDTQYF.

This chain uses TRBV2 with TRBJ2-1, with 11 bases fitting TRBD2. Germline assignment: CDR1 SNHLY and CDR2 FYNNEI. J lost 7 bases, V lost 6 bases, and 8 bases had no gene match. CDR3 size: 15 residues. As DNA, the CDR3 is TGTGCCAGCAGCCTAGGGACTAGCGGAGGAAATGAGCAGTTCTTC. This sequence encodes CASSLGTSGGNEQFF.

This chain links TRBV29-1 with TRBJ2-2, with a possible D match to TRBD1 (6 bases). V gave up 0 bases and J gave up 8 bases, with 13 bases separating them. Germline assignment: CDR1 SQVTM and CDR2 ANQGSEA. The CDR3 loop spans 14 amino acids. The CDR3 is CSVEDLDSDGELFF. The DNA of the CDR3 is TGCAGCGTTGAAGATCTGGACAGCGATGGGGAGCTGTTTTTT.

The chain employs TRBV25-1 and TRBJ1-3; 7 bases map to TRBD1. V shed 3 bases, J shed 5 bases, and the junction held 4 bases outside the gene matches. The CDR3 is 14 amino acids. Germline assignment: CDR1 MGHDK and CDR2 SYGVNS. The CDR3 coding sequence is TGTGCCAGCAGTGACACAGGGGCCAGAAACACCATATATTTT. Translation gives CASSDTGARNTIYF.

This chain links TRBV5-6 with TRBJ1-2; TRBD1 agrees at 12 bases. The V gene's germline CDR1 is SGHDT and CDR2 YYEEEE. This CDR3 region has 16 residues. The V gene end was trimmed by 5 bases and the J gene end by 2 bases; junction bases not matched to a gene: 7. The CDR3 loop is CASSPGTGGANYGYTF. Here the CDR3 DNA reads TGTGCCAGCAGTCCCGGGACAGGGGGCGCCAACTATGGCTACACCTTC.